These 4 T cell receptor beta chains came from one sample sequenced in a study of regulatory T cells in long-lasting Graves disease. Combining iRepertoire HTBI primers with Arm-PCR of CDR3 regions, the authors built TCR beta libraries. TCRdb reanalysed the multiplex PCR reads using MiXCR and keeps one entry per CDR3 protein. The table lists around 450,000 distinct CDR3 sequences, 20% to 25% of them singletons. The time point here: persistent/refractory GD, antithyroid drugs over 5 years with positive TRAb. PBMC RNA was the source of the TCR library. The sample in question was peripheral blood mononuclear cells (PBMCs), obtained when the disease was refractory, from a patient treated with antithyroid drugs. Receptors originate from a female donor with Graves disease.

The rearrangement uses TRBV19 and TRBJ2-7; the match to TRBD1 covers 7 bases. This CDR3 region has 15 residues. The trim removed 6 bases at V and 0 bases at J, leaving 8 bases unmatched. Germline lookup yields CDR1 LNHDA and CDR2 SQIVND (reference sequence). The CDR3 DNA reads as TGTGCCAGTAGAGGGTGGACAGGCACCTCCTACGAGCAGTACTTC. As protein: CASRGWTGTSYEQYF.

Turning to this clonotype: At one end the junction does not follow the germline gene, possibly because of a read error. The J gene is TRBJ1-2, the V gene TRBV20-1; D is ambiguous. The CDR3 spans 15 residues. Germline-derived CDR1 and CDR2 are DFQATT and SNEGSKA (reference sequence). This chain's CDR3 is CSASRPASPSYGYAF. CDR3 nucleotide sequence: TGCAGTGCTAGTAGGCCAGCCTCTCCCAGCTATGGCTACGCCTTC.

This clonotype occurred many times. The chain uses TRBV24-1 and TRBJ1-2; D gene ambiguous. Looked up from germline, CDR1 is KGHDR and CDR2 is SFDVKD. CDR3 length: 13 amino acids. Trimming left V 0 bases short and J 6 bases short, with 7 bases between. CDR3 coding DNA: TGTGCCACCAGTGATTTGTCCACAGATGGCTACACCTTC. Translating gives CATSDLSTDGYTF.

The chain joins TRBV7-2 to TRBJ2-3; D ambiguous. The CDR3 spans 11 residues. CDR1 is SGHTA, CDR2 FQGNSA, per germline. Trimming removed 1 base at V and 7 bases at J, with 3 bases between. CDR3 sequence reads: CASSLGNTQYF. The CDR3 DNA sequence: TGTGCCAGCAGCTTAGGAAATACGCAGTATTTT.